The sequence of this TCR beta chain was determined in a study of blood T cell repertoires in COVID-19. Study-level background: The United States, Italy and Spain were the sources of the acute and convalescent COVID-19 samples. T cells, B-cell-depleted T cells, or PBMCs provided the cDNA or gDNA that served as material.

This clone was detected only once. Original analysis: Cell counts per sample came from amplifying reference gene primers. Method: immunoSEQ multiplex PCR; TCRdb's copy keeps in-frame clones and lacks some. V, J and clone size derive from that table, while D and trimming were established from the DNA sequence. The sample lists 200,000 to 300,000 clones; approximately 86% were seen once. Sequencing input: peripheral blood. The sequence was collected from a man aged 25-45 years with active or convalescent COVID-19.

The CDR3 nucleotides read TGTGCCAGCAGCCCCCAACAGGGTGGTTATGGCTACACCTTC. Translated, it gives CASSPQQGGYGYTF. The chain combines TRBV7-8 with TRBJ1-2; maybe TRBD1 (6 bases). V lost 5 bases and J 5 bases, leaving 15 bases between the germline ends. Germline lookup yields CDR1 SGHVS and CDR2 FQNEAQ. The CDR3 runs 14 residues.